The 17 T cell receptor beta chains listed next were all sequenced from one sample in a study of cytomegalovirus exposure and HLA in healthy donors. Both 60 Vbeta primers and 13 Jbeta primers went into the PCR. The assay was immunoSEQ multiplex PCR, and TCRdb's table has in-frame clones only and misses some. Of about 120,000 clones listed, roughly 83% were seen once; the top ten hold 1.5% to 2.5%. The sample was PBMCs. The receptor source for this set is a man younger than 30 in good health and CMV-seronegative.

The CDR3 loop reads CASSPTGLTGGGAPLHF. The CDR3 coding sequence is TGTGCCAGCTCACCCACAGGCCTAACAGGGGGCGGTGCACCCCTCCACTTT. The rearrangement links TRBV18 to TRBJ1-6, with 9 bases aligning to TRBD1. The CDR3 contains 17 residues. CDR1 and CDR2 (germline): KGHSH, LQKENI. V trimming: 3 bases; J trimming: 11 bases; junction bases outside the gene matches: 14.

This chain links TRBV14 with TRBJ2-7; D is unclear. Trimming cost V 1 base and J 2 bases, with 9 bases left between them. CDR3 length: 14 residues. Germline V lookup: CDR1 SGHDN, CDR2 FVKESK. Here the CDR3 reads CASSQGGRPYEQYF. Written as DNA, the CDR3 is TGTGCCAGCAGCCAAGGTGGGCGTCCCTACGAGCAGTACTTC.

The rearrangement links TRBV5-8 to TRBJ1-5, with TRBD1 matching over 10 bases. Germline loops: CDR1 SGHTS, CDR2 YDEGEE. The CDR3 loop spans 17 amino acids. The junction had 9 bases not matched to a gene; V was cut back by 4 bases and J by 2 bases. CDR3 loop: CASSATTGGGGNQPQHF. The CDR3 DNA reads as TGTGCCAGCAGCGCGACGACAGGGGGCGGCGGCAATCAGCCCCAGCATTTT.

This clone was detected once. The chain is built from TRBV9 and TRBJ2-1; 9 positions match TRBD1. The CDR3 has 15 residues. Germline loops: CDR1 SGDLS, CDR2 YYNGEE. V gave up 2 bases and J gave up 5 bases; unmatched junction bases: 5. The CDR3: CASSVGTGYDNEQFF. DNA of the CDR3: TGTGCCAGCAGCGTTGGGACAGGGTACGACAATGAGCAGTTCTTC.

The J gene is TRBJ1-6, the V gene TRBV5-6, with TRBD1 matching over 10 bases. Germline V CDR1 and CDR2: SGHDT, YYEEEE. CDR3 length equals 14 residues. V lost 4 bases to trimming and J lost 8 bases; unmatched junction nucleotides: 3. CDR3 sequence reads: CASSQGQGHSPLHF. In DNA form, the CDR3 reads TGTGCCAGCAGCCAGGGACAGGGGCATTCACCCCTCCACTTT.

The CDR3 reads CASQDQGLSNEQYF. In DNA, the CDR3 is TGTGCCAGTCAGGACCAGGGGCTTTCTAACGAGCAGTACTTC. This chain uses TRBV7-9 with TRBJ2-5; TRBD1 might be the D (6 bases). The J call may be mistaken, given a closer DNA end match to TRBJ2-7. This CDR3 contains 14 residues. CDR1 is SEHNR and CDR2 is FQNEAQ in the germline V gene (reference sequence).

Of note for this clone: The sample contains more than one DNA sequence encoding this CDR3. This chain uses TRBV2 with TRBJ2-7; D remains unclear. Germline V lookup: CDR1 SNHLY, CDR2 FYNNEI. The CDR3 is 10 amino acids. The CDR3 bases are TGTGCTAGCAATAGCTACGAGCAGTACGTC. This codes for CASNSYEQYV.

As concerns this clone: This likely reflects a read error, since a far larger clone is one base away. The chain has TRBV5-4 and TRBJ2-7; a weak D match, TRBD2 (5 bases). V lost 0 bases and J lost 7, with 17 bases in between. The CDR3 covers 15 residues. Germline CDR1 SGHNT, CDR2 YYREEE (reference sequence). The CDR3 DNA reads TGTGCCAGCAGCTTGGGTAGCGCAACCCTCGGGGAGCAGTACTTC. This encodes CASSLGSATLGEQYF. Full variable domain (outside the CDR3, taken from reference TRBV5-4 and TRBJ2-7): ETGVTQSPTHLIKTRGQQVTLRCSSQSGHNTVSWYQQALGQGPQFIFQYYREEENGRGNFPPRFSGLQFPNYSSELNVNALELDDSALYLCASSLGSATLGEQYFGPGTRLTVT.

The chain combines TRBV5-4 with TRBJ1-2; D is possibly TRBD1 (5 bases). Germline lookup yields CDR1 SGHNT and CDR2 YYREEE (reference sequence). V was pared by 2 bases and J by 5 bases, with 10 bases between. CDR3 length: 13 amino acids. CDR3 in amino acids: CASSFQGSYGYTF. CDR3 DNA sequence: TGTGCCAGCAGCTTCCAGGGAAGTTATGGCTACACCTTC.

The chain links TRBV7-9 to TRBJ1-2, with a tentative D call TRBD1 (6 bases). The CDR3 loop spans 16 amino acids. Germline V gene data show CDR1 as SEHNR and CDR2 as FQNEAQ (reference sequence). Trimming removed 3 bases at V and 0 bases at J, with 14 bases between. The CDR3 here is CASSFGRGNANYGYTF. The CDR3 region has the DNA TGTGCCAGCAGCTTTGGCAGGGGTAACGCTAACTATGGCTACACCTTC.

V usage is TRBV9 and J usage is TRBJ2-7; a weak D match, TRBD2 (6 bases). Germline-derived CDR1 and CDR2 are SGDLS and YYNGEE. Deletions cut 8 bases from V and 2 bases from J, with 17 bases between. This CDR3 comprises 14 residues. This chain's CDR3 is CASINRDSTYEQYF. The CDR3 nucleotides read TGTGCCAGTATAAACCGGGACTCAACCTACGAGCAGTACTTC.

V gene TRBV19 combines with J gene TRBJ2-1; possible D gene TRBD2, 6 bases. The germline CDR1 and CDR2 sequences are LNHDA and SQIVND (reference sequence). The CDR3 runs 14 residues. The germline V and J ends were trimmed by 6 bases and 3 bases, with 12 bases remaining between them. CDR3 nucleotides: TGTGCCAGTAGACCCGGGAGTTTCTACAATGAGCAGTTCTTC. It translates to CASRPGSFYNEQFF.

The chain recombines TRBV4-3 with TRBJ1-5; TRBD1 is a possible D gene (6 bases). Germline loops: CDR1 LGHNA, CDR2 YSLEER. V was shortened by 3 bases and J by 5 bases, with 14 bases between the two germline ends. This CDR3 contains 15 residues. CDR3 sequence (DNA): TGCGCCAGCAGCCAGGGGGCAGGTGGGGATCAGCCCCAGCATTTT. This gives the protein CASSQGAGGDQPQHF.

J is TRBJ1-2 and V is TRBV11-2; possibly TRBD1 for D (5 bases). Trimming removed 3 bases at V and 8 bases at J, with 13 bases between. The CDR3 totals 13 residues. The germline V gene encodes CDR1 SGHAT and CDR2 FQNNGV. Here the CDR3 reads CASSFAGPQGYTF. The CDR3 DNA is TGTGCCAGCAGCTTTGCGGGACCCCAAGGCTACACCTTC.

This clone was counted between two and nine times. The CDR3 loop reads CASSSNRKNLGGYTF. The CDR3 region has the DNA TGTGCCAGCAGTTCCAATCGAAAGAACCTCGGGGGCTACACCTTC. This chain links TRBV6-6 with TRBJ1-2, with no clear D. This CDR3 has 15 residues. With 4 bases removed from V and 8 bases from J, the gap between germline ends came to 20 bases. Germline-derived CDR1 and CDR2 are MNHNY and SVGAGI (reference sequence).

The chain combines TRBV6-5 with TRBJ2-5; 7 positions agree with TRBD2. The DNA matches TRBJ2-7 better at its end, which makes the J call doubtful. The CDR3 is made up of 15 amino acids. CDR1 is MNHEY, CDR2 SVGAGI, per germline. In DNA, the CDR3 is TGTGCCAGCAGTTACTTAGCTGCGGGAGTCTACGAGCAGTACTTC. Residues: CASSYLAAGVYEQYF.

The chain uses TRBV2 and TRBJ2-2, with 8 bases identical to TRBD1. The CDR3 runs to 14 residues. Germline V CDR1 and CDR2: SNHLY, FYNNEI. Trimming took 5 bases from V and 6 from J; bases not matched to a gene: 5. The CDR3 nucleotides read TGTGCCAGCAGTTGGACAGGGCTCGCCGGGGAGCTGTTTTTT. Its protein product is CASSWTGLAGELFF.